This T cell receptor (beta chain) was documented in a study of early T cells in non-severe SARS-CoV-2 infection (dated by TCRdb to the early 2020s). With respect to the entire study: Because TCR sequencing relied on bulk RNA taken from unsorted whole blood, pairing of alpha and beta chains was not possible. Paper-wide results and their limitations: Matching against VDJdb was skewed toward anti-spike CD8 responses, likely underestimated virus-specific expansions, and missed private and CD4 specificities.

With regard to this clonotype: The antigen it binds to is not known. Per-base quality was not reported, and no clone a single base away is much larger than it.

A case-control design nested within a healthcare worker cohort in London, UK, was used, with weekly nasopharyngeal swab PCR tests and blood sampling performed. Between 23 and 31 March 2020, the week of the UK lockdown, healthcare workers were enrolled and then followed up weekly for as long as 16 weeks. Library construction relied on 5' RACE. Sequencing instrument: NextSeq 500. To correct for sequencing error and PCR bias, the TCR library protocol tagged individual cDNA molecules with unique molecular identifiers. Both TCR alpha and beta chains were sequenced, and tight co-correlation was observed between alpha and beta sequence abundances in each sample. For the original study's pipeline: Decombinator V4 was used to perform V gene, J gene and CDR3 annotation of TCR sequences. TCRs were defined as expanded if a significant change between any two time points was detected under a Poisson model with p below 0.0001. Abundances of TCRs were expressed as counts per million after normalisation to the total number of TCRs sequenced in each sample. TRAV1-2 paired with TRAJ12, TRAJ20 or TRAJ33 defined MAIT TCRs, while TRAV10 paired with TRAJ18 defined iNKT TCRs. VDJdb, accessed on 1 November 2021, was searched for TCRs annotated for CMV, EBV and SARS-CoV-2, and TCRs annotated for more than one antigen were excluded. TCRdb itself trimmed the public reads at Q25 with fastp, ran MiXCR and retained productive beta chains. Rows with a matching CDR3 protein are joined into one entry that keeps the most common DNA and genes. For this entry, the V and J calls and clone size follow TCRdb and not the study's own pipeline. This sample holds around 28,000 distinct CDR3 sequences; roughly 4.1% were observed only once. The ten largest clonotypes hold approximately 4.4% of the sample.

The junction shows trimming of 0 bases on V and 2 bases on J, plus 11 bases between the germline ends. From the germline V gene (reference sequence), CDR1 is MNHEY and CDR2 is SMNVEV. The CDR3 has 16 amino acids, counting the end cysteine and phenylalanine. Only CDR3 DNA is held: 48 bases, read in frame from base 1. This receptor was taken from an adult who was a healthcare worker with PCR-confirmed SARS-CoV-2 infection or an uninfected control (not recorded which). Recombination connected TRBV27 to TRBJ1-5, and TRBD1 may be the D gene, going by 5 matching bases. The sequenced material came from whole blood. The CDR3 region reads CASSLSGRGGNQPQHF. The nucleotide sequence reads TGTGCCAGCAGTTTATCGGGGCGTGGGGGCAATCAGCCCCAGCATTTT.